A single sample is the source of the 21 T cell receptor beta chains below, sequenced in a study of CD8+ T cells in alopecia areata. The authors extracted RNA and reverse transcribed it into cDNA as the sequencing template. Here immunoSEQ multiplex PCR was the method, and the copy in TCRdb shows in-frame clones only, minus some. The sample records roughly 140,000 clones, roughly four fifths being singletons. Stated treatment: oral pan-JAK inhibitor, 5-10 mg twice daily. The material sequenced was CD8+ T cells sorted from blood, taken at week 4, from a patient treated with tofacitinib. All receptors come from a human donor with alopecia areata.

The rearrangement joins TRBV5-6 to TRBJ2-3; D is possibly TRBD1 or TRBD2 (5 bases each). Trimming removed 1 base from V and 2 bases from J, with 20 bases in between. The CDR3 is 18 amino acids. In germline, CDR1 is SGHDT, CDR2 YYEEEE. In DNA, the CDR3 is TGTGCCAGCAGCTTGCCCCCCTACAGTGAGGGGTTCACAGATACGCAGTATTTT. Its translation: CASSLPPYSEGFTDTQYF.

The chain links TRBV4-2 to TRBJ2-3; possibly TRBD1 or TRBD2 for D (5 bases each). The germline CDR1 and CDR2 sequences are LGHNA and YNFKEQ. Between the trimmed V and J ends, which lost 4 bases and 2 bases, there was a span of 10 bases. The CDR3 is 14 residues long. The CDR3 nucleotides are TGTGCCAGCAGCCCCGAGGGACCCACAGATACGCAGTATTTT. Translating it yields CASSPEGPTDTQYF.

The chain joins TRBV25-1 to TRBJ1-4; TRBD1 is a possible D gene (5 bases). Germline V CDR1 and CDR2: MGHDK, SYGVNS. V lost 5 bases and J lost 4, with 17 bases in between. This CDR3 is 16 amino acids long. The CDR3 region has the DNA TGTGCCAGCAGTCCATGGGACCGACGGGGTAATGAAAAACTGTTTTTT. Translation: CASSPWDRRGNEKLFF.

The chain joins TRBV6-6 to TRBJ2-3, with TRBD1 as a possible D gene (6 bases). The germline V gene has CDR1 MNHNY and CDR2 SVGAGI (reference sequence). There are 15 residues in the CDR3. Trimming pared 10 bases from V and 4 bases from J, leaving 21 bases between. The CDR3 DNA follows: TGTGCCACCCATCCAGGGGCCCACTTTGCAGATACGCAGTATTTT. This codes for CATHPGAHFADTQYF.

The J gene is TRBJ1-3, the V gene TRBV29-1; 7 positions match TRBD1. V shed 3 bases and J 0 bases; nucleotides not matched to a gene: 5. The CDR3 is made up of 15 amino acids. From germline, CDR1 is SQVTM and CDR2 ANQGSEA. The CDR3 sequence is CSVDTGASSGNTIYF. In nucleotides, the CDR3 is TGCAGCGTTGACACAGGGGCCAGCTCTGGAAACACCATATATTTT.

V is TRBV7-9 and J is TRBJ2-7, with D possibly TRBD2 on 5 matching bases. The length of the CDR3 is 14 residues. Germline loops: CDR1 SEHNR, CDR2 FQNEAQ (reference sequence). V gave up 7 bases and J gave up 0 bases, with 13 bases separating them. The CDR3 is CASKEDGASYEQYF. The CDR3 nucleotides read TGTGCCAGCAAGGAGGACGGAGCCTCCTACGAGCAGTACTTC.

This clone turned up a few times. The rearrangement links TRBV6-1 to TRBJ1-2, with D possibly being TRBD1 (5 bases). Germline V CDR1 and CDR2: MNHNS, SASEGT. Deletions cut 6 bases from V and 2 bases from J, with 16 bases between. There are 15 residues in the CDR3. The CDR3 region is CASSPRQTQNYGYTF. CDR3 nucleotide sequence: TGTGCCAGCAGCCCTCGACAGACCCAAAACTATGGCTACACCTTC.

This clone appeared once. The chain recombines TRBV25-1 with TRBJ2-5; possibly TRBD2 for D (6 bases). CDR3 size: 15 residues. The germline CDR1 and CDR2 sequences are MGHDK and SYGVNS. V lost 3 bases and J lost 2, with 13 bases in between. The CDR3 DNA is TGTGCCAGCAGTGAGAAGGGAGGTTGGCAAGAGACCCAGTACTTC. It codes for CASSEKGGWQETQYF.

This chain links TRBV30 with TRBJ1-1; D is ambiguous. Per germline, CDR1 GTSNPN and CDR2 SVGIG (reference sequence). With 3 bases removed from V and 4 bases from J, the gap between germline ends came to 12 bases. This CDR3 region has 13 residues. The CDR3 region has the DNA TGTGCCTGGAGCCCCGGGATCCGCACTGAAGCTTTCTTT. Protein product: CAWSPGIRTEAFF. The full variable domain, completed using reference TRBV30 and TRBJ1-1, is SQTIHQWPATLVQPVGSPLSLECTVEGTSNPNLYWYRQAAGRGLQLLFYSVGIGQISSEVPQNLSASRPQDRQFILSSKKLLLSDSGFYLCAWSPGIRTEAFFGQGTRLTVV.

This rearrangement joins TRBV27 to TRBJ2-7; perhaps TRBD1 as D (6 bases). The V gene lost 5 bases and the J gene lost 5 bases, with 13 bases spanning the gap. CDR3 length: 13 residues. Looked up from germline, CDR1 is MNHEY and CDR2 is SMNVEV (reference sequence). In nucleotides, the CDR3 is TGTGCCAGCAGTGATTGGGACATCCACGAGCAGTACTTC. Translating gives CASSDWDIHEQYF.

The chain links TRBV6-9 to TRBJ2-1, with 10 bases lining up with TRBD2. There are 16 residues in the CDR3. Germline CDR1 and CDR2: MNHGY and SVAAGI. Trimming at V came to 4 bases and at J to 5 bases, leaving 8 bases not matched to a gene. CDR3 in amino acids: CASSFLAGGINNEQFF. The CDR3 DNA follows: TGTGCCAGCAGTTTCTTAGCGGGGGGAATTAACAATGAGCAGTTCTTC.

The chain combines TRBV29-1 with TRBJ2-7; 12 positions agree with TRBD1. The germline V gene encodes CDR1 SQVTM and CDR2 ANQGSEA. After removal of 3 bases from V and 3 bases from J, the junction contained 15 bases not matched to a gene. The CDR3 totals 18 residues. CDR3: CSVESGPGQGALGYEQYF. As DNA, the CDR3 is TGCAGCGTTGAGTCGGGGCCGGGACAGGGGGCTTTAGGCTACGAGCAGTACTTC.

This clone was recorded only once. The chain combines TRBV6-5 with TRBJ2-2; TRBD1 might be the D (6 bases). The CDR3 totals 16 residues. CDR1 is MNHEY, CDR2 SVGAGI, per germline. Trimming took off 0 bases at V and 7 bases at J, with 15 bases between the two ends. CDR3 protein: CASSYSSGTRGGELFF. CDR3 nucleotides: TGTGCCAGCAGTTACTCGAGTGGGACACGTGGCGGGGAGCTGTTTTTT.

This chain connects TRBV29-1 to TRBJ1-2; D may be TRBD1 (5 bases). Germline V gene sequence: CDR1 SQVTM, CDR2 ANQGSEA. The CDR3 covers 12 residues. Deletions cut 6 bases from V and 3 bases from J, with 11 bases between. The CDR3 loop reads CSVPARDYGYTF. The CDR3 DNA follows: TGCAGCGTCCCCGCCAGGGACTATGGCTACACCTTC. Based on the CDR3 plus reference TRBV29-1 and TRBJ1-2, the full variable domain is SAVISQKPSRDICQRGTSLTIQCQVDSQVTMMFWYRQQPGQSLTLIATANQGSEATYESGFVIDKFPISRPNLTFSTLTVSNMSPEDSSIYLCSVPARDYGYTFGSGTRLTVV.

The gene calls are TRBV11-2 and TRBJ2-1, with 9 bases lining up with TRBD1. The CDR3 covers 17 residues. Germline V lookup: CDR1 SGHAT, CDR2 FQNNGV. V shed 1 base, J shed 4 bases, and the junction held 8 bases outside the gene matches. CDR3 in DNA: TGTGCCAGCAGCTTAGCGGCAGGGACAGGGCAGTACAATGAGCAGTTCTTC. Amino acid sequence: CASSLAAGTGQYNEQFF.

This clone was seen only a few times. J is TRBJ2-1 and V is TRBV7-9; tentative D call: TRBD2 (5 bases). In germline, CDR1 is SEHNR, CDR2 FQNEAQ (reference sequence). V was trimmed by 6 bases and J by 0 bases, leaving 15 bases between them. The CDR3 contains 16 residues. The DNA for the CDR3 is TGTGCCAGCAGTAGGAGCGGCCAGCTCTCCTACAATGAGCAGTTCTTC. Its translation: CASSRSGQLSYNEQFF.

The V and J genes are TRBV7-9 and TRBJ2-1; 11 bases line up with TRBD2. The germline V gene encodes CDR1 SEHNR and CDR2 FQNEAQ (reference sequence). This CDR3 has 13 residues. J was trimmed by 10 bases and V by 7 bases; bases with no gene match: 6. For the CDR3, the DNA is TGTGCCAGCAACGAACTAGCGGGGGAAGAGCAGTTCTTC. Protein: CASNELAGEEQFF.

CDR3 DNA: TGTGCCACCAGCGTACCGGGACGGCAAAGCACAGATACGCAGTATTTT. This translates into CATSVPGRQSTDTQYF. This sequence joins TRBV15 and TRBJ2-3; the D call may be TRBD1 or TRBD2 (5 bases each). The CDR3 has 16 amino acids. The germline V gene encodes CDR1 LNHNV and CDR2 YYDKDF (reference sequence). V was shortened by 5 bases and J by 0 bases, with 15 bases between the two germline ends.

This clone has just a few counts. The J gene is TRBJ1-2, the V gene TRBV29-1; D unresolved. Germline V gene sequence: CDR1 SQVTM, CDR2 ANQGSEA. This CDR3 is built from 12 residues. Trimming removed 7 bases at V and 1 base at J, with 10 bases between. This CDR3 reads CSAKDFNYGYTF. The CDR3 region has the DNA TGCAGCGCCAAAGATTTTAACTATGGCTACACCTTC.

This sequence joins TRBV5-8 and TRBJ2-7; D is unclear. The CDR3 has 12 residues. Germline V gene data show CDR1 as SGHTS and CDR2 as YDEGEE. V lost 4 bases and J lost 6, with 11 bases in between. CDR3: CASSPTKVEQYF. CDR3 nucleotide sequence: TGTGCCAGCAGCCCCACAAAGGTCGAGCAGTACTTC.

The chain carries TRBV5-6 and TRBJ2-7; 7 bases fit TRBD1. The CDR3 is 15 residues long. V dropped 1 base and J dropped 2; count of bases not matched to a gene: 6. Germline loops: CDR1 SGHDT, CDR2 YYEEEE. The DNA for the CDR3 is TGTGCCAGCAGCTTGATGAACAGGGGAACCTACGAGCAGTACTTC. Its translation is CASSLMNRGTYEQYF.